Sequencing of this T cell receptor (beta chain) was carried out in a study of blood T cell repertoires in COVID-19. Study-level information: COVID-19 samples collected from the United States, Italy and Spain covered acute and convalescent phases. Sources were T cells, B-cell-depleted T cells, or PBMCs; the material itself was cDNA or gDNA.

In the source study's methods: Amplification from reference gene primers served as the basis for estimated nucleated cell counts. Sequenced by immunoSEQ multiplex PCR; TCRdb stores in-frame clones only, minus some. The V and J calls and clone size come from that table; D and trimming were worked out from the DNA. Among about 410,000 clones listed, about nine tenths were seen once. Germline lookup yields CDR1 MNHNS and CDR2 SASEGT. The V gene end was trimmed by 1 base and the J gene end by 0 bases; junction bases not matched to a gene: 10. There are 19 residues in the CDR3. Those enrolled in Seattle joined during active infection and were followed longitudinally afterward.

The chain joins TRBV6-1 to TRBJ1-3; 9 positions agree with TRBD1. The sequence was obtained from a woman aged 35 to 49 with COVID-19, enrolled during active disease. The source material was peripheral blood. The CDR3 DNA is TGTGCCAGCAGTGAAGGGGTCGGGACAGGGCGCTACTCTGGAAACACCATATATTTT. It specifies CASSEGVGTGRYSGNTIYF.